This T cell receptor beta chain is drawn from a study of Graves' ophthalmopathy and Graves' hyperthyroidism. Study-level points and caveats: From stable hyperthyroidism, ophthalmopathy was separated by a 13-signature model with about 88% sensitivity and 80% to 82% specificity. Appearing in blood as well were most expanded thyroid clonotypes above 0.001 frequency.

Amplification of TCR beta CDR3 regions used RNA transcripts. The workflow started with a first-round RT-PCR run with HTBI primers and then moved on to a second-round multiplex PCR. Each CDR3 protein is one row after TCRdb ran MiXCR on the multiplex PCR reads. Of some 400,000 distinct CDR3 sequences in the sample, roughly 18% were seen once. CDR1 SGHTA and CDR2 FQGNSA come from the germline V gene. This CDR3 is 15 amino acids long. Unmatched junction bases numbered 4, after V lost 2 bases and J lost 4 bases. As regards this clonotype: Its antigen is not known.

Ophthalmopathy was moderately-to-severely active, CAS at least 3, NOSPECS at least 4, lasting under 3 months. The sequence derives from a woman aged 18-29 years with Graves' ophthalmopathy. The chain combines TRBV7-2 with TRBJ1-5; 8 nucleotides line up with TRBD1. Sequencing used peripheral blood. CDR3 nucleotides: TGTGCCAGCAGCTTACAGGGGGCAATGAATCAGCCCCAGCATTTT. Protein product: CASSLQGAMNQPQHF.